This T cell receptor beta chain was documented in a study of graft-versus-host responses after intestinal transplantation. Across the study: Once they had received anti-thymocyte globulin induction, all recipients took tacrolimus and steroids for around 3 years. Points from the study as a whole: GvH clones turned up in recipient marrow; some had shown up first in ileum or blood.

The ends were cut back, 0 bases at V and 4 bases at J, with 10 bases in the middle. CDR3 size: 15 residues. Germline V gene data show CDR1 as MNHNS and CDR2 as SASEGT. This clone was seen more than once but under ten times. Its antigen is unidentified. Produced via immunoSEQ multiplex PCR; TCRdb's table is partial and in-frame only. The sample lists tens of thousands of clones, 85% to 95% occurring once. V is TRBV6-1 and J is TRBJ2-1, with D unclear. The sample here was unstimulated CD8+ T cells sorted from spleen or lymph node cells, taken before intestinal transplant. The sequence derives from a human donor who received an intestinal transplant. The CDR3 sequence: CASSEARTIYNEQFF. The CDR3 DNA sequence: TGTGCCAGCAGTGAAGCTCGGACGATTTACAATGAGCAGTTCTTC.